This TCR beta chain was retrieved from a study of molecular identifiers for immune sequencing clone quantification. Findings and limits, study-wide: Sizes of clones that are highly expanded could be underestimated (if identical TCR molecules share a barcode). Clonotypes surpassing 20 RNA copies contained over 97% of effector molecules, versus under 1% in naive cells.

This clonotype was recorded many times. Antigen unknown. This CDR3 is built from 14 residues. Germline V gene sequence: CDR1 MDHEN, CDR2 SYDVKM. Trimming took off 2 bases at V and 0 bases at J, with 8 bases between the two ends. For bulk TCR libraries, previously described methods and listed TCR primers were used. Via MiXCR, TCRdb re-called the PCR reads, giving one row per CDR3 protein. The data contain hundreds of thousands of distinct CDR3 sequences, roughly 23% of them singletons. What was sequenced was naive CD8+ T cells from blood, with Jurkat cell RNA spiked in. Sample subset: FACS-sorted CD8+CD4-CCR7+CD45RA+ naive T cells. The origin of this receptor is a human donor in good health. Some libraries in this study had Jurkat cell RNA spiked in. The rearrangement links TRBV28 to TRBJ2-7; D uncertain. The DNA of the CDR3 is TGTGCCAGCAGTTTAATACGAAGCTCCTACGAGCAGTACTTC. This codes for CASSLIRSSYEQYF.